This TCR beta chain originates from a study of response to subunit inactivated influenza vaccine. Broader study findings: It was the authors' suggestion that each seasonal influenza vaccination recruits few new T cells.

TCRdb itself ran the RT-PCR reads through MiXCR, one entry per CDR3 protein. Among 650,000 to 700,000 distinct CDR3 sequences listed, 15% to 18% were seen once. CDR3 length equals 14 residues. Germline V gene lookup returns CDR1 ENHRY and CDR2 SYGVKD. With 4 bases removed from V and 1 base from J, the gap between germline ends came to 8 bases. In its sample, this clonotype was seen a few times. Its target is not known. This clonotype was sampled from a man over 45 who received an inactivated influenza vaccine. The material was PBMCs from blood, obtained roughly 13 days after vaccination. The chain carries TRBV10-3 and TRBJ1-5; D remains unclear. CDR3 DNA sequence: TGTGCCATCAGTGCTGGGGAGAGCAATCAGCCCCAGCATTTT. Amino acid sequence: CAISAGESNQPQHF.